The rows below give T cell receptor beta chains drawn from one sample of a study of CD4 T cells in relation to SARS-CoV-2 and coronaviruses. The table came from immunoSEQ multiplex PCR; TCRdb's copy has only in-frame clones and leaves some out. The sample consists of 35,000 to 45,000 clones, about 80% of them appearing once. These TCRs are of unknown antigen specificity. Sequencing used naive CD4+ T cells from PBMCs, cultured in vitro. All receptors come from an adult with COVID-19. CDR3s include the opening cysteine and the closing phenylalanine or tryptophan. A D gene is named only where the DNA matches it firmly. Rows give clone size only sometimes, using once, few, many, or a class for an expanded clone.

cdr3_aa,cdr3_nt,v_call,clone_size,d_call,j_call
CASIPKNRVIAFF,TGTGCCAGCATCCCGAAGAACAGGGTGATAGCTTTCTTT,TRBV28,few,-,TRBJ1-1
CASSQDASGSYNEQFF,TGTGCCAGCAGCCAAGATGCAAGCGGGTCCTACAATGAGCAGTTCTTC,TRBV4-2,once,-,TRBJ2-1
CASSLGEGQDTIYF,TGTGCCAGCAGCTTAGGCGAGGGGCAGGACACCATATATTTT,TRBV5-6,-,-,TRBJ1-3
CATSREGRHNQPQHF,TGTGCCACCAGCAGAGAGGGACGGCACAATCAGCCCCAGCATTTT,TRBV15,-,-,TRBJ1-5
CASSVGQGEGSPLHF,TGTGCCAGCAGCGTGGGACAGGGAGAGGGTTCACCCCTCCACTTT,TRBV6-5,-,TRBD1,TRBJ1-6
CASSLKGLAAPF,TGTGCCAGCAGTTTAAAGGGACTAGCGGCTCCGTTC,TRBV28,-,TRBD2,TRBJ2-7
CASSLGQFYEQYF,TGCGCCAGCAGTTTGGGACAGTTCTACGAGCAGTACTTC,TRBV5-1,-,TRBD1,TRBJ2-7
CSASGRTSGFYNEQFF,TGCAGTGCTAGTGGGAGGACTAGCGGATTTTACAATGAGCAGTTCTTC,TRBV20-1,-,TRBD2,TRBJ2-1
CASSEGEGVAGCGDEQFF,TGTGCCAGCAGCGAGGGGGAGGGGGTAGCGGGCTGCGGAGATGAGCAGTTCTTC,TRBV9,once,-,TRBJ2-1
CASSDLAGQETQYF,TGTGCCAGCAGTGATTTGGCGGGGCAAGAGACCCAGTACTTC,TRBV25-1,-,-,TRBJ2-5
CASTVAGGFDEQFF,TGTGCCAGCACCGTAGCGGGAGGTTTCGATGAGCAGTTCTTC,TRBV28,-,TRBD2,TRBJ2-1
CAWSGHRVQLNTEAFF,TGTGCCTGGAGTGGTCATAGAGTCCAGCTGAACACTGAAGCTTTCTTT,TRBV30,-,-,TRBJ1-1
CASSLDGSTDTQYF,TGCGCCAGCAGCTTGGACGGGAGCACAGATACGCAGTATTTT,TRBV5-1,-,-,TRBJ2-3
CASSRSGGYNEQFF,TGTGCCAGCAGCAGGAGCGGAGGATACAATGAGCAGTTCTTC,TRBV7-8,few,-,TRBJ2-1
CASSPGQGTDTQYF,TGTGCCAGCTCCCCCGGACAGGGAACAGATACGCAGTATTTT,TRBV18,-,TRBD1,TRBJ2-3
CASSPESGSSYEQYF,TGTGCCAGCTCACCGGAGTCGGGATCCTCCTACGAGCAGTACTTC,TRBV18,-,-,TRBJ2-7
CASSIQGAETQYF,TGTGCCAGTAGTATTCAGGGGGCCGAGACCCAGTACTTC,TRBV19,-,TRBD1,TRBJ2-5
CASSSPTSHEQYF,TGTGCCAGCAGCTCACCGACTAGTCACGAGCAGTACTTC,TRBV11-3,-,-,TRBJ2-7
CASSEVWTGDSNQPQHF,TGTGCCAGCAGTGAGGTTTGGACAGGGGATAGCAATCAGCCCCAGCATTTT,TRBV2,-,TRBD1,TRBJ1-5
CASSHIGRAKGTDTQYF,TGCGCCAGCAGCCATATCGGACGGGCGAAGGGGACAGATACGCAGTATTTT,TRBV4-1,-,-,TRBJ2-3
CASSDRDHPYEQYF,TGTGCCAGCTCAGACCGGGACCATCCCTACGAGCAGTACTTC,TRBV18,-,-,TRBJ2-7
CASSLGLGTDTQYF,TGTGCCAGCAGCCTCGGACTGGGCACAGATACGCAGTATTTT,TRBV28,-,-,TRBJ2-3
CASSIGSGPNQPQHF,TGTGCCAGTAGTATAGGTTCAGGGCCCAATCAGCCCCAGCATTTT,TRBV19,few,-,TRBJ1-5
CAWGEGRDFYNEQFF,TGTGCCTGGGGCGAAGGGCGCGACTTTTACAATGAGCAGTTCTTC,TRBV30,-,-,TRBJ2-1
CAVAGGSTDTQYF,TGTGCAGTAGCGGGAGGGAGCACAGATACGCAGTATTTT,TRBV5-4,-,TRBD2,TRBJ2-3
CASRQHGPGNTIYF,TGTGCCAGCAGGCAACACGGTCCTGGAAACACCATATATTTT,TRBV28,-,-,TRBJ1-3
CSASPNWLGGSHEQYF,TGCAGTGCTAGTCCCAACTGGCTAGGCGGGAGCCACGAGCAGTACTTC,TRBV20-1,-,TRBD2,TRBJ2-7
CSVVPGGLIGGGYTF,TGCAGCGTTGTACCAGGGGGCCTAATAGGGGGTGGCTACACCTTC,TRBV29-1,-,TRBD1,TRBJ1-2
CASSLGASGKRDTQYF,TGTGCCAGCAGTTTGGGGGCTAGCGGGAAGAGGGATACGCAGTATTTT,TRBV28,-,TRBD2,TRBJ2-3
CARSLLGQPNTGELFF,TGTGCCAGAAGCTTATTGGGACAACCGAACACCGGGGAGCTGTTTTTT,TRBV7-5,-,-,TRBJ2-2
CASSESLRTNTEAFF,TGTGCCAGCAGTGAATCTCTGAGGACGAACACTGAAGCTTTCTTT,TRBV6-1,-,-,TRBJ1-1
CASSPRLAGSYEQYF,TGTGCCAGCAGCCCGAGACTAGCGGGATCGTACGAGCAGTACTTC,TRBV3-1/TRBV3-2,-,TRBD2,TRBJ2-7
CASRIGGRAVNEQFF,TGTGCCAGCAGAATTGGCGGGAGGGCCGTGAATGAGCAGTTCTTC,TRBV28,-,TRBD2,TRBJ2-1
CASSFQGLAGGWYQETQYF,TGTGCCAGCAGTTTTCAAGGGCTAGCGGGAGGGTGGTACCAAGAGACCCAGTACTTC,TRBV28,-,TRBD2,TRBJ2-5
CASSSWPGGTGITYEQYF,TGTGCCAGCAGCTCATGGCCCGGGGGCACTGGAATTACCTACGAGCAGTACTTC,TRBV7-6,-,-,TRBJ2-7
CASSRGLVYEQYF,TGTGCCAGCAGTCGAGGACTAGTCTACGAGCAGTACTTC,TRBV2,-,TRBD2,TRBJ2-7